This TCR beta chain was sequenced during a study of cytomegalovirus exposure and HLA in healthy donors. The overall study: A later analysis reported the roughly 120 validation repertoires used the same platform as the approximately 670 first-cohort repertoires. Study observations and caveats: Rare sequences made up most TCRs, while some public TCRs were found in many donors.

This CDR3 region has 14 residues. The germline V gene has CDR1 MNHNY and CDR2 SVGAGI (reference sequence). V lost 6 bases and J lost 3, with 12 bases in between. In regard to this clone: Its antigen is as yet unknown.

Clones were sequenced by immunoSEQ multiplex PCR, and TCRdb holds only the in-frame ones, with some missing. Of about 97,000 clones detected, roughly 94% appear once; the ten largest clones hold 0.89%. Material: PBMCs. This clonotype originated in a woman under 30 in good health and CMV-seronegative. The chain links TRBV6-6 to TRBJ1-5; possible D gene TRBD1, 6 bases. The chain's CDR3 is CASSSQGFNQPQHF. The CDR3 region has the DNA TGTGCCAGCAGCTCACAGGGATTCAATCAGCCCCAGCATTTT.